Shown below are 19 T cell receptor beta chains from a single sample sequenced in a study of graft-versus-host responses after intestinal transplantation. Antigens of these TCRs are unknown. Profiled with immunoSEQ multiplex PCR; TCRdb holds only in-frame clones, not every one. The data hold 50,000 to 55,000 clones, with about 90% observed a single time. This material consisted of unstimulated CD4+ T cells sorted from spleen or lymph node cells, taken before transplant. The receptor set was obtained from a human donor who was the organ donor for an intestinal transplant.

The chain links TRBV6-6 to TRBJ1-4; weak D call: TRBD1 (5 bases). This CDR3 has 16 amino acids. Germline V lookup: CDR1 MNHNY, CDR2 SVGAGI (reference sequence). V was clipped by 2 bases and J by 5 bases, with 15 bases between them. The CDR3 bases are TGTGCCAGCAGTTACCTGTCTGCAGGGTCCAATGAAAAACTGTTTTTT. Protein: CASSYLSAGSNEKLFF.

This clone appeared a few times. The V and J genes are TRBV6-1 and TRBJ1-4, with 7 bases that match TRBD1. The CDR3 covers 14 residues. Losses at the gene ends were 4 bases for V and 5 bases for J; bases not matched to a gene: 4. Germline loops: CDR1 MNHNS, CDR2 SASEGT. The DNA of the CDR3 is TGTGCCAGCAGTGGCCGACAGGGAAATGAAAAACTGTTTTTT. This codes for CASSGRQGNEKLFF.

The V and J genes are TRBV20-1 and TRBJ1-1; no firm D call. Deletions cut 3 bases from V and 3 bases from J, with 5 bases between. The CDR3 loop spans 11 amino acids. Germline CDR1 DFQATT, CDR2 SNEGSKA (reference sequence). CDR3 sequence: CSASEDTEAFF. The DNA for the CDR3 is TGCAGTGCTAGTGAGGACACTGAAGCTTTCTTT.

The CDR3 loop reads CASPPTGWFIDTQYF. CDR3 bases: TGTGCCAGCCCTCCGACAGGGTGGTTTATAGATACGCAGTATTTT. The chain has TRBV28 and TRBJ2-3; TRBD1 matches at 7 bases. This CDR3 has 15 amino acids. CDR1 MDHEN and CDR2 SYDVKM come from the germline V gene. V lost 8 bases and J lost 5; bases outside the gene matches: 13.

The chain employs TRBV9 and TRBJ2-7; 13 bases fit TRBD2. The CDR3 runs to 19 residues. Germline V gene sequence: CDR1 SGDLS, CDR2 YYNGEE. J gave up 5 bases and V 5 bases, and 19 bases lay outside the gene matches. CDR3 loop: CASSPRGLAGLQGKHEQYF. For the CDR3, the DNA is TGTGCCAGCAGTCCTAGGGGACTAGCGGGGCTCCAGGGGAAGCACGAGCAGTACTTC. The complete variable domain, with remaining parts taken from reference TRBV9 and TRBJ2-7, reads DSGVTQTPKHLITATGQRVTLRCSPRSGDLSVYWYQQSLDQGLQFLIQYYNGEERAKGNILERFSAQQFPDLHSELNLSSLELGDSALYFCASSPRGLAGLQGKHEQYFGPGTRLTVT.

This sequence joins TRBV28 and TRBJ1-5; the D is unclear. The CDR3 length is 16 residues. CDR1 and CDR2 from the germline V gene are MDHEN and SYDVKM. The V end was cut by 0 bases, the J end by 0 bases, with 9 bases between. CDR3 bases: TGTGCCAGCAGTTTATGGGTAACAGCTAGCAATCAGCCCCAGCATTTT. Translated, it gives CASSLWVTASNQPQHF.

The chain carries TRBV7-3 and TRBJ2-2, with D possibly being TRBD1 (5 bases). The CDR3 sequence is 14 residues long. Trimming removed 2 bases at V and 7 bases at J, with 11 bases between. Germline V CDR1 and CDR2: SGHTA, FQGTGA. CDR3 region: CASSLGAGVGELFF. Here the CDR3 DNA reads TGTGCCAGCAGCTTAGGGGCTGGCGTCGGGGAGCTGTTTTTT.

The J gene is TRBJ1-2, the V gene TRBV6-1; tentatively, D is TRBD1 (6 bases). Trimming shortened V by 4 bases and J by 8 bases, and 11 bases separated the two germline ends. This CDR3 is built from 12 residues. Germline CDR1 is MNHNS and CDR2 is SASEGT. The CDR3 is CASSVSGDGYTF. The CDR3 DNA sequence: TGTGCCAGCAGTGTGTCAGGGGACGGCTACACCTTC.

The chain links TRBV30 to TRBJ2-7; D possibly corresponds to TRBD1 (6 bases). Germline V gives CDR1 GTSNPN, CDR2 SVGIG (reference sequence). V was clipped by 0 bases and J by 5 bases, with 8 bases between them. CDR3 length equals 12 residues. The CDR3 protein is CAWSVQGDEQYF. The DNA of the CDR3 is TGTGCCTGGAGTGTACAGGGAGACGAGCAGTACTTC.

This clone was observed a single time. The CDR3: CASSRQGGKYEQYF. For the CDR3, the DNA is TGTGCCAGCAGTCGCCAAGGGGGCAAGTACGAGCAGTACTTC. This rearrangement joins TRBV27 to TRBJ2-7; 7 nucleotides align to TRBD1. V shed 5 bases and J 4 bases; nucleotides not matched to a gene: 8. The CDR3 runs 14 residues. Germline lookup yields CDR1 MNHEY and CDR2 SMNVEV (reference sequence).

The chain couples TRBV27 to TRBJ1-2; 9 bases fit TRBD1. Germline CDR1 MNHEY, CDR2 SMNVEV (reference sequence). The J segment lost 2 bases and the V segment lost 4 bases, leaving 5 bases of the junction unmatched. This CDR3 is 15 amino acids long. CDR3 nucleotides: TGTGCCAGCAGTTCAAGGGACAGGGTAAACTATGGCTACACCTTC. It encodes CASSSRDRVNYGYTF.

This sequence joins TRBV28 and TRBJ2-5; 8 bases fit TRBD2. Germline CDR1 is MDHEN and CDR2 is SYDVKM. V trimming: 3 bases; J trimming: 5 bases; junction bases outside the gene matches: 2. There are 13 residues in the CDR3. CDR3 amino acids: CASSFRGRETQYF. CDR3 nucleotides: TGTGCCAGCAGTTTCCGCGGGAGGGAGACCCAGTACTTC.

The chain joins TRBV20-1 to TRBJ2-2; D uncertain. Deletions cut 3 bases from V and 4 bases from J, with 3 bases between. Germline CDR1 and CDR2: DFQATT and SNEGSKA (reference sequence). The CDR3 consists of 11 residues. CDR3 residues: CSASGTGELFF. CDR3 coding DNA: TGCAGTGCTAGCGGCACCGGGGAGCTGTTTTTT.

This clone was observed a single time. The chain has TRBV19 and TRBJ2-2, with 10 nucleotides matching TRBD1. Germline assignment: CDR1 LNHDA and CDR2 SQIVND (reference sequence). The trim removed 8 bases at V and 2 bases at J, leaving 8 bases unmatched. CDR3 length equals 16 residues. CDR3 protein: CASRRDRGVNTGELFF. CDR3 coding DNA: TGTGCCAGTCGCCGGGACAGGGGAGTCAACACCGGGGAGCTGTTTTTT.

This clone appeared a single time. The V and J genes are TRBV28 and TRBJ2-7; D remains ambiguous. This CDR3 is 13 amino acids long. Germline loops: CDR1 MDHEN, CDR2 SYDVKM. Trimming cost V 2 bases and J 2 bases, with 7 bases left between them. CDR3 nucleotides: TGTGCCAGCAGTTTAAACTCCGCCTACGAGCAGTACTTC. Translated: CASSLNSAYEQYF. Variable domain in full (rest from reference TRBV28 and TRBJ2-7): DVKVTQSSRYLVKRTGEKVFLECVQDMDHENMFWYRQDPGLGLRLIYFSYDVKMKEKGDIPEGYSVSREKKERFSLILESASTNQTSMYLCASSLNSAYEQYFGPGTRLTVT.

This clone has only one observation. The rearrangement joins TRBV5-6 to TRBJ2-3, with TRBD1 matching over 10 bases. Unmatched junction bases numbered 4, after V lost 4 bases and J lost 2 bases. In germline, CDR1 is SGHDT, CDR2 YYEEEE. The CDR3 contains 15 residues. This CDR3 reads CASSLGQGNTDTQYF. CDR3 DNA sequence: TGTGCCAGCAGCCTGGGACAGGGGAACACAGATACGCAGTATTTT.

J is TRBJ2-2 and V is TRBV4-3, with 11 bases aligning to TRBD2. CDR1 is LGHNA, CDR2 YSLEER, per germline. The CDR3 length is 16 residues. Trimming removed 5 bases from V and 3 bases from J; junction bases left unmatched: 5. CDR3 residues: CASSTRTSGHTGELFF. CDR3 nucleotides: TGCGCCAGCAGCACCCGGACTAGCGGGCACACCGGGGAGCTGTTTTTT.

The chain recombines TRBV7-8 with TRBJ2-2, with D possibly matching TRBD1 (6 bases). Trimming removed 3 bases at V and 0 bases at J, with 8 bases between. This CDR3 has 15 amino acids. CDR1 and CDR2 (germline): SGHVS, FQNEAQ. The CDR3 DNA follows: TGTGCCAGCAGCTTTGGGACATCGAACACCGGGGAGCTGTTTTTT. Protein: CASSFGTSNTGELFF.

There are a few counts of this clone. The CDR3 region has the DNA TGTGCCAGCAGCTTGGGTTCGGAGGGCTACGAGCAGTACTTC. Its translation is CASSLGSEGYEQYF. V is TRBV5-8 and J is TRBJ2-7; TRBD2 might be the D (6 bases). Germline assignment: CDR1 SGHTS and CDR2 YDEGEE. V lost 0 bases, J lost 3 bases, and 10 bases lay in between. The CDR3 has 14 residues.